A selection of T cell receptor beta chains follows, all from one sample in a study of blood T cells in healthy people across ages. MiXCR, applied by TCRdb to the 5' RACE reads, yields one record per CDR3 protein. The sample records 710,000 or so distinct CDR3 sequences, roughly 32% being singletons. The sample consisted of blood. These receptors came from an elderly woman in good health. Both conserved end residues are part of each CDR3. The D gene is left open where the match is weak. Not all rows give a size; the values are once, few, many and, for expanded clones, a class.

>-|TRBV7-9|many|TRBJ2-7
CASSSDLGGSVYEQYF
TGTGCCAGCAGCTCGGACCTAGGAGGGTCGGTCTACGAGCAGTACTTC
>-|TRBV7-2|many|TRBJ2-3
CASSRGASDTQYF
TGTGCCAGCAGTCGGGGGGCGTCAGATACGCAGTATTTT
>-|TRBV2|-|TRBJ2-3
CASSVEGIGTDTQYF
TGTGCCAGCAGTGTGGAGGGAATCGGCACAGATACGCAGTATTTT
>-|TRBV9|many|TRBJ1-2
CASSVDRGATNYGYTF
TGTGCCAGCAGCGTAGATAGAGGGGCGACTAACTATGGCTACACCTTC
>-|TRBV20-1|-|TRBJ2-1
CSAGDLAGKRGYNEQFF
TGCAGTGCTGGAGATCTGGCAGGGAAGAGGGGTTACAATGAGCAGTTCTTC
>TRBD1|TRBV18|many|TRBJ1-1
CASSRGQGEAFF
TGTGCCAGCTCACGGGGACAGGGTGAAGCTTTCTTT
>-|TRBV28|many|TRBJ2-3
CASDSGGSASTDTQYF
TGTGCCAGCGATTCGGGGGGCTCTGCTAGCACAGATACGCAGTATTTT
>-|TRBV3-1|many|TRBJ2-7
CASSPKPGNTYEQYF
TGTGCCAGCAGCCCCAAGCCGGGGAACACCTACGAGCAGTACTTC
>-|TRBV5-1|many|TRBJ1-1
CASSLLAGRDTEAFF
TGCGCCAGCAGCTTGTTGGCAGGGAGGGACACTGAAGCTTTCTTT
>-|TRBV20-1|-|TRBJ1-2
CSARKFSGNYGYTF
TGCAGTGCTAGAAAATTTTCCGGGAACTATGGCTACACCTTC
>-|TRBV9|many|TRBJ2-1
CASSLEPHNEQFF
TGTGCCAGCAGCCTCGAACCACACAATGAGCAGTTCTTC